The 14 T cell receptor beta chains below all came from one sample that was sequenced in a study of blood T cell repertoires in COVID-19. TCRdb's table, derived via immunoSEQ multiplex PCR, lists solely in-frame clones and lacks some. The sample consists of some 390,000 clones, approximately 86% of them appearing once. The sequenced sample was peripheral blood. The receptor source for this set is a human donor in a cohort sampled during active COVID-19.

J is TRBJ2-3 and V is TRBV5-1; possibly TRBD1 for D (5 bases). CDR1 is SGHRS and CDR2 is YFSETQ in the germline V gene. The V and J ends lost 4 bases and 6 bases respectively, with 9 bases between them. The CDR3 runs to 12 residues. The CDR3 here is CASSEQGDTQYF. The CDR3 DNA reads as TGCGCCAGCAGCGAGCAGGGTGATACGCAGTATTTT.

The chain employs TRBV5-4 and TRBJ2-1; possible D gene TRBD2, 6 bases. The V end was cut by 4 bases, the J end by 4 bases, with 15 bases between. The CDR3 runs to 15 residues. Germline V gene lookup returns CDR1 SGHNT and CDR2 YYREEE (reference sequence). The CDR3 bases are TGTGCCAGCAGCCGCGGGGCGGGACCGTACAATGAGCAGTTCTTC. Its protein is CASSRGAGPYNEQFF.

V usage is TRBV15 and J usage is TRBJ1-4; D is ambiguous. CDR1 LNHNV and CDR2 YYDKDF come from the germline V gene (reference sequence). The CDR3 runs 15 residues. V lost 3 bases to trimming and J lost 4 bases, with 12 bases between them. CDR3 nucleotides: TGTGCCACCAGCAGGGTGCGAGAAGTTAATGAAAAACTGTTTTTT. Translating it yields CATSRVREVNEKLFF.

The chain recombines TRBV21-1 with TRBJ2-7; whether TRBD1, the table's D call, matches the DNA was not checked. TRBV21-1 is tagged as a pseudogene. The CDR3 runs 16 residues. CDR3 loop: CASRILTGLITSEYRF. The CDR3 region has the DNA TGTGCCAGCAGGATACTGACAGGGCTTATAACCTCCGAGTATCGATTC.

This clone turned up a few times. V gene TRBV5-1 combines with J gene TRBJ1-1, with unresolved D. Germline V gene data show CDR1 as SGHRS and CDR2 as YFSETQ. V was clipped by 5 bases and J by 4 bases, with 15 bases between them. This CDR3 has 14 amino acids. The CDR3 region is CASRLVGSGTEAFF. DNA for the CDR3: TGCGCCAGCAGACTAGTGGGGAGCGGCACTGAAGCTTTCTTT.

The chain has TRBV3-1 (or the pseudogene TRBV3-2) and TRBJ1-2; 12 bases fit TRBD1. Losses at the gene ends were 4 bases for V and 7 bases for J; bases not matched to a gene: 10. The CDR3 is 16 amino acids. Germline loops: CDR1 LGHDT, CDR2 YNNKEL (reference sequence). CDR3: CASSPGTGGRSGGYTF. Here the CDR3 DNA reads TGTGCCAGCAGCCCCGGGACAGGGGGCCGTTCGGGTGGCTACACCTTC.

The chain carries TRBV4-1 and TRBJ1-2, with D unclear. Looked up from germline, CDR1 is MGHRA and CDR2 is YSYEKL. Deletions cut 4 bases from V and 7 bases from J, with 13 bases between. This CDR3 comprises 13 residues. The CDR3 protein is CASSRRRGFGYTF. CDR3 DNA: TGCGCCAGCAGCCGGAGGAGAGGGTTTGGCTACACCTTC.

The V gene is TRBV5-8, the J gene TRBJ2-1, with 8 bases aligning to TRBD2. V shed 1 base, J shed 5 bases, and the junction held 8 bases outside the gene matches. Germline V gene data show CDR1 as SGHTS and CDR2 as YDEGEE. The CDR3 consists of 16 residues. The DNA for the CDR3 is TGTGCCAGCAGCTTGTACTGGCGGGAGGACCACAATGAGCAGTTCTTC. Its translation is CASSLYWREDHNEQFF.

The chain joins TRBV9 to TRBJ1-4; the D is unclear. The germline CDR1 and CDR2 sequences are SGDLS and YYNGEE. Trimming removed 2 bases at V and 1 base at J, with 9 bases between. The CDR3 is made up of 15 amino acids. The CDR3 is CASSVEGGTNEKLFF. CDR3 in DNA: TGTGCCAGCAGCGTGGAGGGAGGAACTAATGAAAAACTGTTTTTT.

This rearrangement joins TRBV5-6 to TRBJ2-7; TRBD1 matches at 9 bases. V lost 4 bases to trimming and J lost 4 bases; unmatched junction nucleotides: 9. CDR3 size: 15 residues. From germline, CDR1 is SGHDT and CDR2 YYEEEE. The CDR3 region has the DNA TGTGCCAGCAGCACGACCGGGACAGGGTATTACGAGCAGTACTTC. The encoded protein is CASSTTGTGYYEQYF. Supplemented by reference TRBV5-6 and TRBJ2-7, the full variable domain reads DAGVTQSPTHLIKTRGQQVTLRCSPKSGHDTVSWYQQALGQGPQFIFQYYEEEERQRGNFPDRFSGHQFPNYSSELNVNALLLGDSALYLCASSTTGTGYYEQYFGPGTRLTVT.

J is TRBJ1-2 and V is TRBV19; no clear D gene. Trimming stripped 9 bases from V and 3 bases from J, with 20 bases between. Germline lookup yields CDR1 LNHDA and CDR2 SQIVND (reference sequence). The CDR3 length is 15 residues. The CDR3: CARAIDTSRDYGYTF. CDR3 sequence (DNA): TGTGCCAGGGCGATTGACACCTCGAGGGACTATGGCTACACCTTC.

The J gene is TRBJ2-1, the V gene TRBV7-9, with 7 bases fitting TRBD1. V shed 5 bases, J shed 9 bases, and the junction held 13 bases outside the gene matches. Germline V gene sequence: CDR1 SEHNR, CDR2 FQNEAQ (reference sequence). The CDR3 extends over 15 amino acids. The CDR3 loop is CASSLRGPAPSEQFF. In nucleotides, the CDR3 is TGTGCCAGCAGCCTAAGGGGGCCAGCCCCCAGTGAGCAGTTCTTC.

CDR3 loop: CASSLALPAVGTEAFF. CDR3 in DNA: TGTGCCAGCAGCTTGGCGCTACCGGCGGTTGGCACTGAAGCTTTCTTT. The J gene is TRBJ1-1, the V gene TRBV5-5; unclear D gene. Trimming took off 0 bases at V and 4 bases at J, with 16 bases between the two ends. The germline V gene has CDR1 SGHKS and CDR2 YYEKEE (reference sequence). The CDR3 length is 16 residues.

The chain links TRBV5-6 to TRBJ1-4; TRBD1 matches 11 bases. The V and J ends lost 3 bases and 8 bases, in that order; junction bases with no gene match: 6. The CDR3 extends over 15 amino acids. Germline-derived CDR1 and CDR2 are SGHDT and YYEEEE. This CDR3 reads CASSSFRDRGEKLFF. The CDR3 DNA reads TGTGCCAGCAGCTCCTTCCGGGACAGGGGGGAAAAACTGTTTTTT.